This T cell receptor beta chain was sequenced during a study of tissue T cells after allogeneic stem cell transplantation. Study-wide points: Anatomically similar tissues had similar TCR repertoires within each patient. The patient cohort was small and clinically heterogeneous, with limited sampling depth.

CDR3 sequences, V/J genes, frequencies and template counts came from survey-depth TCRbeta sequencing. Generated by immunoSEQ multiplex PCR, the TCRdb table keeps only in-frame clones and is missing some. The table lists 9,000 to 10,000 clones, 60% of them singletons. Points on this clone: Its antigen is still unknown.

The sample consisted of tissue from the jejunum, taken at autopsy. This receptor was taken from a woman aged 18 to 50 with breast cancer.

Written as DNA, the CDR3 is TGTGCCACCAGTGATTTAACTTCTAGCGGTTCCACAGATACGCAGTATTTT. Residues: CATSDLTSSGSTDTQYF. The chain employs TRBV24-1 and TRBJ2-3, with 7 bases matching TRBD2. V shed 1 base, J shed 2 bases, and the junction held 8 bases outside the gene matches. The CDR3 is made up of 17 amino acids. Germline CDR1 reads KGHDR; CDR2 reads SFDVKD.